This TCR beta chain was recorded in a study of early T cells in non-severe SARS-CoV-2 infection. MiXCR was run by TCRdb on the 5' RACE reads, yielding one entry per CDR3 protein. The sample records just over 95,000 distinct CDR3 sequences, 9.5% to 11% being singletons. V was trimmed by 1 base and J by 5 bases, leaving 15 bases between them. The V gene's germline CDR1 is MGHRA and CDR2 YSYEKL. The CDR3 spans 16 residues. This TCR was recovered from an adult who was a healthcare worker with PCR-confirmed SARS-CoV-2 infection or an uninfected control (not recorded which). The sample comprised whole blood. The J gene is TRBJ1-5, the V gene TRBV4-1; the D gene is possibly TRBD1 (6 bases). CDR3 sequence: CASSQGWGQIDQPQHF. CDR3 bases: TGCGCCAGCAGCCAAGGATGGGGGCAGATTGATCAGCCCCAGCATTTT.